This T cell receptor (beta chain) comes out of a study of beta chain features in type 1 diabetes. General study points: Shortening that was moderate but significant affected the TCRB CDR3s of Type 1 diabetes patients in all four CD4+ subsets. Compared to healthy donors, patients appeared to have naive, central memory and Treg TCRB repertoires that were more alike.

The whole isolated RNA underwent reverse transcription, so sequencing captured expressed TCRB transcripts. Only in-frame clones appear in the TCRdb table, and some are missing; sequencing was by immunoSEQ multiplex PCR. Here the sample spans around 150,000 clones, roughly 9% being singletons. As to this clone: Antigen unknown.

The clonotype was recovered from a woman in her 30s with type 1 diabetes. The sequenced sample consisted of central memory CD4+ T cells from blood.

The CDR3 is CASSSGPTDYEQYF. CDR3 nucleotides: TGTGCCAGCAGCTCCGGGCCGACAGACTACGAGCAGTACTTC. V usage is TRBV9 and J usage is TRBJ2-7; the D gene is possibly TRBD1 (5 bases). Germline loops: CDR1 SGDLS, CDR2 YYNGEE. This CDR3 is 14 amino acids long. The V end was cut by 4 bases, the J end by 3 bases, with 14 bases between.